This record covers a single TCR beta chain. As yet, its antigen is unknown. This may be a read error, as it is one base from a much larger clone. The data stem from a study of blood T cells in healthy people across ages. Study results and limitations: Researchers said unsorted PBMCs prevented a conclusive naive versus antigen-experienced comparison.

The authors ran a second PCR of 7 to 11 cycles using a sample-barcoded 5' primer and a J-beta primer mix. TCRdb reprocessed the 5' RACE reads via MiXCR and lists one record per CDR3 protein. The table lists some 1.5 million distinct CDR3 sequences, under 30% of them singletons. This CDR3 has 15 amino acids. Germline CDR1 DFQATT, CDR2 SNEGSKA (reference sequence). J lost 9 bases, V lost 3 bases, and 14 bases had no gene match. The sequenced material came from blood. This chain uses TRBV20-1 with TRBJ2-7; 10 positions match TRBD1. The sequence was obtained from a woman in her 30s in good health. The CDR3, as DNA: TGCAGTGCTAGCTACACCGGGACAGGGGAGTTCGGGCAGTACTTC. Amino acids: CSASYTGTGEFGQYF.